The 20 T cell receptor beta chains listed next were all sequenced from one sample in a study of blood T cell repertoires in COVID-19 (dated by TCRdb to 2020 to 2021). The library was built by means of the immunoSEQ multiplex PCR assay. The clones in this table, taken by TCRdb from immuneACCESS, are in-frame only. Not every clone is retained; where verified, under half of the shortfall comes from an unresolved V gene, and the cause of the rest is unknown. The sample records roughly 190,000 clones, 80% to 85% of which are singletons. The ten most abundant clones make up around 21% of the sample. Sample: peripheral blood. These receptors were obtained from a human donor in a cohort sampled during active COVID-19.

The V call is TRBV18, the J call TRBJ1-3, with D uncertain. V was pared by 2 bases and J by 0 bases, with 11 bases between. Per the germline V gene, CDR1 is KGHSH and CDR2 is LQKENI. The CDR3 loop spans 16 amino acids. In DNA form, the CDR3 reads TGTGCCAGCTCACCAACCCAGGAGGACTCTGGAAACACCATATATTTT. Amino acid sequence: CASSPTQEDSGNTIYF.

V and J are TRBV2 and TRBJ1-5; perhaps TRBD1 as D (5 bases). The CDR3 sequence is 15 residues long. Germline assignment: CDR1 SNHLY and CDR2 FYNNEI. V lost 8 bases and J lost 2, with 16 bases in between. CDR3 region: CASALGGDRNQPQHF. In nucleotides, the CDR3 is TGTGCCAGCGCCTTGGGCGGGGACCGCAATCAGCCCCAGCATTTT.

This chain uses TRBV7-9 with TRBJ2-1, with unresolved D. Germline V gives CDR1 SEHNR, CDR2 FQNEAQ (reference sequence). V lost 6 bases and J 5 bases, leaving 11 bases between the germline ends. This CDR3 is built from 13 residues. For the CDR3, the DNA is TGTGCCAGCAGGATAACAGTTGACAATGAGCAGTTCTTC. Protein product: CASRITVDNEQFF.

CDR3 region: CASSFDETRGGYTF. The DNA for the CDR3 is TGCGCCAGCAGCTTTGACGAAACTCGGGGTGGCTACACCTTC. The rearrangement uses TRBV5-1 and TRBJ1-2; D is unclear. Trimming shortened V by 2 bases and J by 7 bases, and 15 bases separated the two germline ends. Germline CDR1 reads SGHRS; CDR2 reads YFSETQ. CDR3 size: 14 residues.

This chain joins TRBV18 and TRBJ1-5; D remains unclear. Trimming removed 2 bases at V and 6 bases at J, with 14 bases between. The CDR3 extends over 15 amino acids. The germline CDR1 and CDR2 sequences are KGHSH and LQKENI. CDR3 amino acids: CASSPTPGGSQPQHF. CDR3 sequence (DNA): TGTGCCAGCTCACCAACGCCCGGAGGGAGTCAGCCCCAGCATTTT. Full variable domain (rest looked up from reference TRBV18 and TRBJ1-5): NAGVMQNPRHLVRRRGQEARLRCSPMKGHSHVYWYRQLPEEGLKFMVYLQKENIIDESGMPKERFSAEFPKEGPSILRIQQVVRGDSAAYFCASSPTPGGSQPQHFGDGTRLSIL.

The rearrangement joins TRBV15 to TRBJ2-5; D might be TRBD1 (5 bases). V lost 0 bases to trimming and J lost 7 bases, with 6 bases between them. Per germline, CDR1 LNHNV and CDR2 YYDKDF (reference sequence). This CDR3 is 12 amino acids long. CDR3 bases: TGTGCCACCAGCAGAGATACAGGGACCCAGTACTTC. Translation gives CATSRDTGTQYF.

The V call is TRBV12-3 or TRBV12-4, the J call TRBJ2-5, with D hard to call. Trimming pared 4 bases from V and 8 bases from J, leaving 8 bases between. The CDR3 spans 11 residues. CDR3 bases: TGTGCCAGCAGTTGGGCCGGTACCCAGTACTTC. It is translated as CASSWAGTQYF.

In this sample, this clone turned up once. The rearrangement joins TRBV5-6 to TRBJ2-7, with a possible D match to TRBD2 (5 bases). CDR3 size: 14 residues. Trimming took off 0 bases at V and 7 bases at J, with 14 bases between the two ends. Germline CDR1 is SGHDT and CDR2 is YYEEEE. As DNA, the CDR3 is TGTGCCAGCAGCTTGGAGCGGCAGCTAATGGAGCAGTACTTC. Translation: CASSLERQLMEQYF.

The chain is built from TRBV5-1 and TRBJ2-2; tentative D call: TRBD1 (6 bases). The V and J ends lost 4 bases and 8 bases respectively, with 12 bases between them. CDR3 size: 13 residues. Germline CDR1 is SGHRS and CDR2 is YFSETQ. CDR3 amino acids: CASSLTGPGELFF. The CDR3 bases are TGCGCCAGCAGCCTGACAGGTCCTGGGGAGCTGTTTTTT. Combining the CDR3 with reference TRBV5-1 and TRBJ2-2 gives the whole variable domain KAGVTQTPRYLIKTRGQQVTLSCSPISGHRSVSWYQQTPGQGLQFLFEYFSETQRNKGNFPGRFSGRQFSNSRSEMNVSTLELGDSALYLCASSLTGPGELFFGEGSRLTVL.

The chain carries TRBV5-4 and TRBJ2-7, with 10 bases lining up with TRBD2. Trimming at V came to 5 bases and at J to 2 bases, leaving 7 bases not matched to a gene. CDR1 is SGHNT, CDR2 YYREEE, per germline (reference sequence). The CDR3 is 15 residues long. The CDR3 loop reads CASSPGLAETYEQYF. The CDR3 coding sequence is TGTGCCAGCAGTCCTGGACTAGCGGAGACCTACGAGCAGTACTTC.

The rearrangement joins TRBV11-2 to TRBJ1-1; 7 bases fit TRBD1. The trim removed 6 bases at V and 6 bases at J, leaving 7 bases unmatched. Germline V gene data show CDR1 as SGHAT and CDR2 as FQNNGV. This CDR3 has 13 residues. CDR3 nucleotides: TGTGCCAGCAGGGCCGGGACAGTAGCTGAAGCTTTCTTT. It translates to CASRAGTVAEAFF.

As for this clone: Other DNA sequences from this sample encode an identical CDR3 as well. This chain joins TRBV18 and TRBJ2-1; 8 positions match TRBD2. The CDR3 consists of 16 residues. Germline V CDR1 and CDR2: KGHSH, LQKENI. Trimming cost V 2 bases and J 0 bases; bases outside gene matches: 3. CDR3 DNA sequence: TGTGCCAGCTCACCATCGAGCGGGAGCTCCTACAATGAGCAGTTCTTC. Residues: CASSPSSGSSYNEQFF.

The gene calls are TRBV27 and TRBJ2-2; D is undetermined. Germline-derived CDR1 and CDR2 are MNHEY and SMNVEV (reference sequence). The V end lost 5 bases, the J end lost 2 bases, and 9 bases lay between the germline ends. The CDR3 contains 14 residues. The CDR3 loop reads CASSSPRNTGELFF. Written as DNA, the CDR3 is TGTGCCAGCAGTAGTCCGAGAAACACCGGGGAGCTGTTTTTT.

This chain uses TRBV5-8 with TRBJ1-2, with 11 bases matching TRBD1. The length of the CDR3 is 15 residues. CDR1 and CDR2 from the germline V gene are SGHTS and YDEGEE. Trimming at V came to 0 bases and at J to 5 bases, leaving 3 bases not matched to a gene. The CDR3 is CASSLGTGGLYGYTF. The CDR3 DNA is TGTGCCAGCAGCTTGGGGACAGGGGGCCTGTATGGCTACACCTTC.

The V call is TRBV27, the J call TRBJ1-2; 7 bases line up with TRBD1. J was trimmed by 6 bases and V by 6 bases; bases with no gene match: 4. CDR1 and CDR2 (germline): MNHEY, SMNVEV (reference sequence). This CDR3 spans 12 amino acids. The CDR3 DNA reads TGTGCCAGCAGGAGGGGGCCTGATGGCTACACCTTC. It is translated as CASRRGPDGYTF.

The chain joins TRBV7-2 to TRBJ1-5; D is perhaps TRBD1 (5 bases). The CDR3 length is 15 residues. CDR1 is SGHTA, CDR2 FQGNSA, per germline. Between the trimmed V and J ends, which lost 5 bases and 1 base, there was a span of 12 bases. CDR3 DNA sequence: TGTGCCAGCAGCCTCGGACATCGAAGCAATCAGCCCCAGCATTTT. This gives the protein CASSLGHRSNQPQHF.

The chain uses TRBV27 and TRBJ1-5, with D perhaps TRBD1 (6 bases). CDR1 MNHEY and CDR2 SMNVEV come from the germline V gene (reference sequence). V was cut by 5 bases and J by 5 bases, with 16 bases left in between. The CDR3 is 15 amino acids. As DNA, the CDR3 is TGTGCCAGCAGTCCCGGGAGGGGGAGACATCAGCCCCAGCATTTT. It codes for CASSPGRGRHQPQHF.

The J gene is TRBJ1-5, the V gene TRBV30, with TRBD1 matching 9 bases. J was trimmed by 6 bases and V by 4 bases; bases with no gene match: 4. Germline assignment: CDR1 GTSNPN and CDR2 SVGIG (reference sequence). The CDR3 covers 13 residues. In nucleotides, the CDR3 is TGTGCCTGGAATACAGGGGGCCGTCAGCCCCAGCATTTT. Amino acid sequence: CAWNTGGRQPQHF.

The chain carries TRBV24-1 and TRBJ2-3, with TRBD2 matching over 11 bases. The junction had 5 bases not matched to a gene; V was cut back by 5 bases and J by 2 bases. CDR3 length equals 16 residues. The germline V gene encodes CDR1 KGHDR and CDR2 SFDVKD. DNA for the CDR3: TGTGCCACCAGTGTTCCTAGCGGGAGGAACACAGATACGCAGTATTTT. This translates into CATSVPSGRNTDTQYF.

CDR3 amino acids: CASSLSETQYF. CDR3 DNA: TGTGCCAGCAGTCTTTCAGAGACCCAGTACTTC. This chain joins TRBV7-2 and TRBJ2-5, with unresolved D. V was cut by 6 bases and J by 4 bases, with 6 bases left in between. Per germline, CDR1 SGHTA and CDR2 FQGNSA. The CDR3 runs to 11 residues.